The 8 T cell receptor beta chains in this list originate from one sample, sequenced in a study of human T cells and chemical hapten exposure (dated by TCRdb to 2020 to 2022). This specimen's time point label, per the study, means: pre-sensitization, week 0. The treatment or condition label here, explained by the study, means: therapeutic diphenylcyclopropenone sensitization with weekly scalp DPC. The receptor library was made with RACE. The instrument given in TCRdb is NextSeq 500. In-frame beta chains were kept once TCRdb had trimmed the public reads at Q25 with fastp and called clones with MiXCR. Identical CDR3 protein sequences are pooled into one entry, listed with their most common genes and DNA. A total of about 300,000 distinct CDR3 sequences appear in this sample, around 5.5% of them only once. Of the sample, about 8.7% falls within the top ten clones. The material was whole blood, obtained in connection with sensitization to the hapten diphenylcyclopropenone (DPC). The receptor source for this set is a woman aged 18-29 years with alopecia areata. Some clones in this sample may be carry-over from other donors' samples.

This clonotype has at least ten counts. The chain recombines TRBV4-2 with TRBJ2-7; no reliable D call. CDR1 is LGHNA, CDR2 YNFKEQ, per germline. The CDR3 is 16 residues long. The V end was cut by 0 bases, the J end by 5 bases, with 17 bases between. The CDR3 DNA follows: TGTGCCAGCAGCCAAGATGTGGCTTCCGCCCGTCACGAGCAGTACTTC. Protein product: CASSQDVASARHEQYF.

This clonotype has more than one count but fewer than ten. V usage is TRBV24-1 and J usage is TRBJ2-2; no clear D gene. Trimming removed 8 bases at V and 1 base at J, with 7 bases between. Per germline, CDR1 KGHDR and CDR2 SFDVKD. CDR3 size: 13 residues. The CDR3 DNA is TGTGCCACCACGACGGAGAACACCGGGGAGCTGTTTTTT. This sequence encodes CATTTENTGELFF.

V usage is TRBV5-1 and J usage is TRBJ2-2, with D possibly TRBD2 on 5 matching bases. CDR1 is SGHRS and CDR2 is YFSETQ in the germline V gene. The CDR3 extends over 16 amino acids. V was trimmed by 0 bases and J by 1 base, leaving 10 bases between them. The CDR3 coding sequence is TGCGCCAGCAGCTTGGCCGCAGGACTGAACACCGGGGAGCTGTTTTTT. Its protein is CASSLAAGLNTGELFF.

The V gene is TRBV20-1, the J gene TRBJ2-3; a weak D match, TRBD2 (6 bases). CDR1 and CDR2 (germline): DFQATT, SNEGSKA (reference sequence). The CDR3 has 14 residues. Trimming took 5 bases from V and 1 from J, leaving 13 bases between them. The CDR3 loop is CSARSGSRTDTQYF. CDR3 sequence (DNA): TGCAGTGCTCGCAGCGGGTCCCGCACAGATACGCAGTATTTT.

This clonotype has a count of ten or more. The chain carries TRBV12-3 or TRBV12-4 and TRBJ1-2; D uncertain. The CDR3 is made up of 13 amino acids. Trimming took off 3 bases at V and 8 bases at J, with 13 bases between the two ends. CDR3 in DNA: TGTGCCAGCAGTTTCGGGCAGGAGTGGGGCTACACCTTC. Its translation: CASSFGQEWGYTF.

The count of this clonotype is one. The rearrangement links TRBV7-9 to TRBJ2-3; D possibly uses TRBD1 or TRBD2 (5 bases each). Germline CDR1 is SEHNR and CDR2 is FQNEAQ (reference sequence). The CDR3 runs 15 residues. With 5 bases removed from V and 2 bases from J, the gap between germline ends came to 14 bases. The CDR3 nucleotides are TGTGCCAGCAGCCCCCCAGGGAGCCCCACAGATACGCAGTATTTT. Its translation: CASSPPGSPTDTQYF.

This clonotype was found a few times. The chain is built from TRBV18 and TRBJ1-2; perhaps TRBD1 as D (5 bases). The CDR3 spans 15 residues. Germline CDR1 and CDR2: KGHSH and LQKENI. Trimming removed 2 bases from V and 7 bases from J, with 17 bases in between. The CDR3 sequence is CASSPSWAGNAGYTF. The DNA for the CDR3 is TGTGCCAGCTCACCATCTTGGGCAGGGAACGCTGGCTACACCTTC.

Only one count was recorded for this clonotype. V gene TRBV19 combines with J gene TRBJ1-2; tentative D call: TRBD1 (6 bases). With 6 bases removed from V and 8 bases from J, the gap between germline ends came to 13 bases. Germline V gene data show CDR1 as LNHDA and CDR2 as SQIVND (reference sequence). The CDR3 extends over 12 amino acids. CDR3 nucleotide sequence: TGTGCCAGTAGAGGCCCAGGGGACGGCTACACCTTC. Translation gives CASRGPGDGYTF.